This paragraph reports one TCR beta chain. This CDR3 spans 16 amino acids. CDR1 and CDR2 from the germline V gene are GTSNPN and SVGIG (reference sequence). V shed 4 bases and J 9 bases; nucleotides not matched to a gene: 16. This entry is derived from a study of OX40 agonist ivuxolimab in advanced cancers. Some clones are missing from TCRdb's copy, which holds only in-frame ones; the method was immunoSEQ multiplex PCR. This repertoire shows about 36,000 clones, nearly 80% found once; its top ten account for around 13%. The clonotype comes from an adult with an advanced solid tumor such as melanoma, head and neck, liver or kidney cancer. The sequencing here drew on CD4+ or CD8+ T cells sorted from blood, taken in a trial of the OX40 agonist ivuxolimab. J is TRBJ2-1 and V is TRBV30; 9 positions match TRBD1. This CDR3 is CAWTVPGTGLRGEQFF. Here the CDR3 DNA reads TGTGCCTGGACCGTACCGGGGACAGGGCTGAGGGGTGAGCAGTTCTTC.